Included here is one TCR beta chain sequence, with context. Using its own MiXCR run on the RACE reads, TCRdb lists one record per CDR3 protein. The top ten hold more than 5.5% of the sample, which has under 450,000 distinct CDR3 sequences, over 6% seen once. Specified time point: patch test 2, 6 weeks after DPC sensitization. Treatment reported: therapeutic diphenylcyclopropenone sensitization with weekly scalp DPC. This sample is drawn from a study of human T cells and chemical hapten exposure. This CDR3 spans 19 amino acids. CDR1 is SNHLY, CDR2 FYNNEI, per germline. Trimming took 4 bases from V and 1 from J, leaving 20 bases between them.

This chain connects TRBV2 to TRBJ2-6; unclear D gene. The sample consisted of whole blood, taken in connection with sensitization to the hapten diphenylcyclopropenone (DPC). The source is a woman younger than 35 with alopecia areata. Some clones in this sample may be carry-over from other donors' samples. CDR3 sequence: CASSVGLLQSMSGANVLTF. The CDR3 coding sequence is TGTGCCAGCAGTGTGGGGTTGTTACAGAGTATGTCTGGGGCCAACGTCCTGACTTTC.